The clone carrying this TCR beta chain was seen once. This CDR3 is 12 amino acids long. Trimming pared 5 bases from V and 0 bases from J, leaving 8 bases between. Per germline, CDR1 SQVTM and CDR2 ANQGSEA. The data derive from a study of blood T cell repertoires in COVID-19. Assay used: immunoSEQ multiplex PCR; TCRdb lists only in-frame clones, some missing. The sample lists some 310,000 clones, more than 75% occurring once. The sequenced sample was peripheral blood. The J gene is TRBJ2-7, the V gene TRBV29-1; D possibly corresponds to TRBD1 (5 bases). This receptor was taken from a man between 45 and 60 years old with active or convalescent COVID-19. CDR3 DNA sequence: TGCAGCGTTCTACAGGTCTCCTACGAGCAGTACTTC. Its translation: CSVLQVSYEQYF.